Following are 26 T cell receptor beta chains from one sample sequenced in a study of beta chain features in type 1 diabetes. Expressed TCRB transcripts were sequenced after all isolated RNA was converted to cDNA. Here immunoSEQ multiplex PCR was the method, and the copy in TCRdb shows in-frame clones only, minus some. The table has 900,000 or so clones, 15% to 20% seen once. Sequences were obtained from naive CD4+ T cells from blood. The receptors were gathered from a young woman in good health.

The CDR3 coding sequence is TGCGCCAGCAGCCTGGTACAGGGAGGGGTGGACGAGCAGTACTTC. Residues: CASSLVQGGVDEQYF. V is TRBV5-1 and J is TRBJ2-7, with D perhaps TRBD2 (7 bases). This CDR3 is built from 15 residues. The ends were cut back, 4 bases at V and 5 bases at J, with 19 bases in the middle. Germline assignment: CDR1 SGHRS and CDR2 YFSETQ.

A few counts support this clone. This chain connects TRBV4-3 to TRBJ2-7, with 14 bases fitting TRBD2. Germline values: CDR1 LGHNA, CDR2 YSLEER. V dropped 1 base and J dropped 3; count of bases not matched to a gene: 8. The CDR3 length is 18 residues. This CDR3 is CASSQAGPGLAGDYEQYF. The CDR3 nucleotides are TGCGCCAGCAGCCAAGCGGGACCGGGACTAGCGGGAGACTACGAGCAGTACTTC.

Only a few counts were recorded for this clone. The chain is built from TRBV15 and TRBJ2-1, with TRBD2 matching over 13 bases. In germline, CDR1 is LNHNV, CDR2 YYDKDF (reference sequence). V gave up 5 bases and J gave up 4 bases; unmatched junction bases: 8. The CDR3 covers 17 residues. The CDR3 spells CATSPVRGLAGYNEQFF. CDR3 bases: TGTGCCACCAGCCCTGTGAGGGGACTAGCGGGGTACAATGAGCAGTTCTTC.

This clone has just a few counts. The rearrangement joins TRBV10-3 to TRBJ2-3; D unclear. V was cut by 6 bases and J by 1 base, with 8 bases left in between. Germline lookup yields CDR1 ENHRY and CDR2 SYGVKD. The CDR3 contains 13 residues. DNA for the CDR3: TGTGCCATCAGCGACGGCCGCACAGATACGCAGTATTTT. Translation: CAISDGRTDTQYF.

This clone has just a few counts. The chain carries TRBV5-1 and TRBJ2-3, with D uncertain. Germline V lookup: CDR1 SGHRS, CDR2 YFSETQ. This CDR3 is 12 amino acids long. V lost 4 bases, J lost 2 bases, and 5 bases lay in between. CDR3 nucleotides: TGCGCCAGCAGCGTGGCCACAGATACGCAGTATTTT. Translation: CASSVATDTQYF. Using reference TRBV5-1 and TRBJ2-3 for the parts outside the CDR3, the full variable domain is KAGVTQTPRYLIKTRGQQVTLSCSPISGHRSVSWYQQTPGQGLQFLFEYFSETQRNKGNFPGRFSGRQFSNSRSEMNVSTLELGDSALYLCASSVATDTQYFGPGTRLTVL.

V and J are TRBV5-1 and TRBJ2-1; D ambiguous. This CDR3 has 15 residues. Trimming stripped 0 bases from V and 6 bases from J, with 13 bases between. Germline assignment: CDR1 SGHRS and CDR2 YFSETQ. CDR3 nucleotides: TGCGCCAGCAGCTTGGTAAGGGCGGAGTTCAATGAGCAGTTCTTC. Translating it yields CASSLVRAEFNEQFF.

The chain employs TRBV27 and TRBJ2-5; D is unresolved. CDR1 MNHEY and CDR2 SMNVEV come from the germline V gene (reference sequence). The CDR3 runs to 16 residues. Between the trimmed V and J ends, which lost 6 bases and 5 bases, there was a span of 22 bases. CDR3 nucleotide sequence: TGTGCCAGCAGCCCTCGCTCTCGTGCTCGTGGGGAGACCCAGTACTTC. Its translation is CASSPRSRARGETQYF.

This clone was picked up a small number of times. The chain's CDR3 is CASSINGNIQYF. CDR3 coding DNA: TGTGCCAGTAGTATAAACGGAAACATTCAGTACTTC. The chain is built from TRBV19 and TRBJ2-4; D remains ambiguous. The CDR3 has 12 amino acids. Trimming took 2 bases from V and 6 from J, leaving 5 bases between them. Germline V CDR1 and CDR2: LNHDA, SQIVND (reference sequence).

This clone occurred a few times. The chain has TRBV7-8 and TRBJ2-6; D perhaps matches TRBD1 (6 bases). In germline, CDR1 is SGHVS, CDR2 FQNEAQ. CDR3 length equals 18 residues. V shed 3 bases and J shed 0 bases, with 15 bases lying between them. CDR3 residues: CASSFPTGQSSGANVLTF. In DNA, the CDR3 is TGTGCCAGCAGCTTCCCGACAGGTCAGAGCTCTGGGGCCAACGTCCTGACTTTC.

This clone was observed a few times. The chain is built from TRBV7-3 and TRBJ2-3; D ambiguous. Germline CDR1 and CDR2: SGHTA and FQGTGA. The CDR3 contains 14 residues. Trimming took off 2 bases at V and 1 base at J, with 7 bases between the two ends. In nucleotides, the CDR3 is TGTGCCAGCAGCTTAGATAGGGGCACAGATACGCAGTATTTT. Its translation is CASSLDRGTDTQYF.

CDR3 protein: CASSYSQETQYF. DNA for the CDR3: TGCGCCAGCAGCTATTCGCAAGAGACCCAGTACTTC. This chain uses TRBV5-1 with TRBJ2-5; D remains ambiguous. Germline V CDR1 and CDR2: SGHRS, YFSETQ. V was clipped by 3 bases and J by 2 bases, with 5 bases between them. The CDR3 extends over 12 amino acids.

The chain links TRBV19 to TRBJ1-2, with D possibly matching TRBD1 (6 bases). Germline V gene lookup returns CDR1 LNHDA and CDR2 SQIVND (reference sequence). Trimming cost V 7 bases and J 4 bases, with 16 bases left between them. The CDR3 is made up of 14 amino acids. CDR3 loop: CASTRDRHSYGYTF. Written as DNA, the CDR3 is TGTGCCAGTACCCGAGACAGGCACTCCTATGGCTACACCTTC.

This chain links TRBV7-9 with TRBJ2-7; TRBD2 aligns across 10 bases. Germline trimming cut 1 base from V and 9 bases from J; bases unmatched to any gene: 3. Germline CDR1 reads SEHNR; CDR2 reads FQNEAQ (reference sequence). This CDR3 comprises 13 residues. DNA of the CDR3: TGTGCCAGCAGCTTAGTACTAGCGGGACCGCAGTACTTC. Its translation: CASSLVLAGPQYF.

The J gene is TRBJ2-2, the V gene TRBV7-9; D not resolved. The CDR3 consists of 14 residues. Trimming removed 6 bases at V and 0 bases at J, with 8 bases between. CDR1 and CDR2 (germline): SEHNR, FQNEAQ (reference sequence). CDR3 in DNA: TGTGCCAGCAGATTCGTAGCGAACACCGGGGAGCTGTTTTTT. As protein: CASRFVANTGELFF. Using reference TRBV7-9 and TRBJ2-2 for the parts outside the CDR3, the full variable domain is DTGVSQNPRHKITKRGQNVTFRCDPISEHNRLYWYRQTLGQGPEFLTYFQNEAQLEKSRLLSDRFSAERPKGSFSTLEIQRTEQGDSAMYLCASRFVANTGELFFGEGSRLTVL.

This chain connects TRBV5-4 to TRBJ2-3; maybe TRBD2 (5 bases). This CDR3 contains 15 residues. The V end was cut by 3 bases, the J end by 2 bases, with 13 bases between. The germline V gene has CDR1 SGHNT and CDR2 YYREEE (reference sequence). CDR3 region: CASSYSSAFTDTQYF. DNA of the CDR3: TGTGCCAGCAGCTACAGTAGCGCCTTCACAGATACGCAGTATTTT.

This clone appeared a few times. V gene TRBV7-9 combines with J gene TRBJ2-3, with D possibly being TRBD1 or TRBD2 (5 bases each). V lost 3 bases and J lost 6, with 16 bases in between. This CDR3 contains 15 residues. Germline loops: CDR1 SEHNR, CDR2 FQNEAQ (reference sequence). The CDR3 is CASSLYRLAGDTQYF. DNA for the CDR3: TGTGCCAGCAGCTTGTATCGGCTAGCAGGGGATACGCAGTATTTT.

This clone was seen a handful of times. The J gene is TRBJ2-3, the V gene TRBV29-1; 7 bases are a match to TRBD2. The V gene end was trimmed by 6 bases and the J gene end by 6 bases; junction bases not matched to a gene: 9. The CDR3 is 13 residues long. Germline-derived CDR1 and CDR2 are SQVTM and ANQGSEA. The CDR3 sequence: CSVGGLLRDTQYF. In DNA form, the CDR3 reads TGCAGCGTGGGGGGACTACTCAGGGATACGCAGTATTTT.

This clone appeared a few times. The chain couples TRBV4-2 to TRBJ2-2, with D possibly called TRBD1 or TRBD2 (5 bases each). CDR1 and CDR2 from the germline V gene are LGHNA and YNFKEQ. The ends were cut back, 2 bases at V and 1 base at J, with 11 bases in the middle. The CDR3 contains 16 residues. CDR3 sequence reads: CASSQPKGRNTGELFF. Written as DNA, the CDR3 is TGTGCCAGCAGCCAACCAAAGGGACGGAACACCGGGGAGCTGTTTTTT.

The chain joins TRBV19 to TRBJ2-6, with D uncertain. V was cut by 5 bases and J by 4 bases, with 9 bases left in between. Germline CDR1 LNHDA, CDR2 SQIVND (reference sequence). This CDR3 contains 14 residues. The CDR3 protein is CASSVAGGANVLTF. CDR3 nucleotide sequence: TGTGCCAGTAGTGTCGCAGGCGGGGCCAACGTCCTGACTTTC.

This clone has more than one count but fewer than ten. The chain combines TRBV4-2 with TRBJ2-5, with 10 positions matching TRBD2. V shed 0 bases, J shed 4 bases, and the junction held 8 bases outside the gene matches. The CDR3 is 17 residues long. Germline V gives CDR1 LGHNA, CDR2 YNFKEQ. The CDR3 region is CASSQELAGHGGETQYF. Here the CDR3 DNA reads TGTGCCAGCAGCCAAGAACTAGCGGGGCACGGGGGAGAGACCCAGTACTTC.

This chain uses TRBV9 with TRBJ2-2; 14 nucleotides agree with TRBD2. Germline V gene sequence: CDR1 SGDLS, CDR2 YYNGEE. The CDR3 is 16 amino acids. V was pared by 3 bases and J by 6 bases, with 4 bases of the junction left unmatched. The CDR3 spells CASSEGGLAGAGELFF. In DNA, the CDR3 is TGTGCCAGCAGCGAGGGGGGACTAGCGGGAGCCGGGGAGCTGTTTTTT.

In this sample, this clone turned up a few times. V gene TRBV18 combines with J gene TRBJ2-1; 7 bases agree with TRBD1. The CDR3 length is 13 residues. CDR1 KGHSH and CDR2 LQKENI come from the germline V gene. The V segment lost 3 bases and the J segment 14 bases; nucleotides outside the gene matches: 10. DNA for the CDR3: TGTGCCAGCTCACCTCCATCAGACAGGGCCGAGTTCTTC. It codes for CASSPPSDRAEFF.

The CDR3 reads CASKDGSPYSNQPQHF. The CDR3 nucleotides read TGTGCCAGCAAAGACGGTAGCCCTTATAGCAATCAGCCCCAGCATTTT. The chain carries TRBV2 and TRBJ1-5; D remains unclear. The germline V and J ends were trimmed by 7 bases and 0 bases, with 16 bases remaining between them. CDR3 length equals 16 residues. Looked up from germline, CDR1 is SNHLY and CDR2 is FYNNEI.

V and J are TRBV28 and TRBJ1-1; D remains unclear. The germline V and J ends were trimmed by 10 bases and 5 bases, with 23 bases remaining between them. The CDR3 runs 15 residues. The germline CDR1 and CDR2 sequences are MDHEN and SYDVKM. The CDR3 reads CATKSTILAGTEAFF. CDR3 DNA: TGTGCCACCAAAAGCACAATCCTCGCCGGGACTGAAGCTTTCTTT.

The V call is TRBV7-2, the J call TRBJ2-6; 11 bases line up with TRBD1. The J segment lost 0 bases and the V segment lost 5 bases, leaving 6 bases of the junction unmatched. CDR3 length: 18 residues. Per the germline V gene, CDR1 is SGHTA and CDR2 is FQGNSA. The CDR3 DNA follows: TGTGCCAGCAGCCCAACAGGGACAGGGGGCTCTGGGGCCAACGTCCTGACTTTC. Its translation: CASSPTGTGGSGANVLTF.

This clone was recorded a few times. The gene calls are TRBV7-9 and TRBJ2-3; 9 bases are a match to TRBD2. There are 15 residues in the CDR3. Germline assignment: CDR1 SEHNR and CDR2 FQNEAQ (reference sequence). V lost 3 bases and J lost 4; bases outside the gene matches: 5. The CDR3 coding sequence is TGTGCCAGCAGCTTTGATGGCGGGAGGGCAGATACGCAGTATTTT. It codes for CASSFDGGRADTQYF.